The clone carrying this TCR beta chain was observed a few times. Its antigen is still unknown. The PCR made use of 60 Vbeta and 13 Jbeta primers. Assay used: immunoSEQ multiplex PCR; TCRdb lists only in-frame clones, some missing. The sample lists more than 85,000 clones, around 68% occurring once. The CDR3 totals 15 residues. Germline V gene data show CDR1 as MNHEY and CDR2 as SVGAGI. Trimming took 6 bases from V and 11 from J, leaving 25 bases between them. These data belong to a study of cytomegalovirus exposure and HLA in healthy donors. Findings and caveats of the study: A prior analysis recorded that most TCR beta V segments were productive about 90% or about 30% of the time.

This TCR was recovered from a female donor in good health and CMV-seronegative. The sequenced material came from PBMCs. The chain joins TRBV6-5 to TRBJ2-5; D might be TRBD1 (6 bases). The CDR3: CASRPTRTATTRQYF. The CDR3 bases are TGTGCCAGCAGGCCAACCCGGACAGCAACGACGAGGCAGTACTTC.